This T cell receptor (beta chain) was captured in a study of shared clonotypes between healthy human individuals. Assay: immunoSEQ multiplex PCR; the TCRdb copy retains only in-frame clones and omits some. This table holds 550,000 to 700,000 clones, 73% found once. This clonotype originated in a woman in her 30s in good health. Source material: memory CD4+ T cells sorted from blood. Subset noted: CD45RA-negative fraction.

Written as DNA, the CDR3 is TGTGCCAGTAGCTCTGTAGTTAATCAGCCCCAGCATTTT. Its protein is CASSSVVNQPQHF. The J gene is TRBJ1-5, the V gene TRBV19; the D is unclear. Germline V gene data show CDR1 as LNHDA and CDR2 as SQIVND (reference sequence). CDR3 length equals 13 residues. V was trimmed by 6 bases and J by 4 bases, leaving 10 bases between them. The variable domain in full, completed from reference TRBV19 and TRBJ1-5, reads DGGITQSPKYLFRKEGQNVTLSCEQNLNHDAMYWYRQDPGQGLRLIYYSQIVNDFQKGDIAEGYSVSREKKESFPLTVTSAQKNPTAFYLCASSSVVNQPQHFGDGTRLSIL.